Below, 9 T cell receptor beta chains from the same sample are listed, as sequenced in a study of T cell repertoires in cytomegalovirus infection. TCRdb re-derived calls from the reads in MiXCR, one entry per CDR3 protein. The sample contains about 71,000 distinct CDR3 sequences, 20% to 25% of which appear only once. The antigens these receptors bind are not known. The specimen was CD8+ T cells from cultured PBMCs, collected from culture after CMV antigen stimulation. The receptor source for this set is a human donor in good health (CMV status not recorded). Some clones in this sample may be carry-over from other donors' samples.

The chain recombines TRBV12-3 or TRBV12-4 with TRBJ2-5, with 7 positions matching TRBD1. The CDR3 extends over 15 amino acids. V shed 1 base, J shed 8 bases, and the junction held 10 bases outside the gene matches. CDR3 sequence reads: CASSLGRGWRDTQYF. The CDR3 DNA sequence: TGTGCCAGCAGTTTAGGCAGGGGGTGGCGAGACACCCAGTACTTC.

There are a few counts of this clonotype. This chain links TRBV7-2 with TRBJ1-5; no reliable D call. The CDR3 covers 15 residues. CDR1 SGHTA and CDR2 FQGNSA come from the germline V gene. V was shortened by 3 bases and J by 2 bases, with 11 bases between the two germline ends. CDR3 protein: CASSLNGVGNQPQHF. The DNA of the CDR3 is TGTGCCAGCAGCTTGAACGGGGTTGGCAATCAGCCCCAGCATTTT. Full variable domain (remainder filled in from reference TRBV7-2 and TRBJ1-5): GAGVSQSPSNKVTEKGKDVELRCDPISGHTALYWYRQSLGQGLEFLIYFQGNSAPDKSGLPSDRFSAERTGGSVSTLTIQRTQQEDSAVYLCASSLNGVGNQPQHFGDGTRLSIL.

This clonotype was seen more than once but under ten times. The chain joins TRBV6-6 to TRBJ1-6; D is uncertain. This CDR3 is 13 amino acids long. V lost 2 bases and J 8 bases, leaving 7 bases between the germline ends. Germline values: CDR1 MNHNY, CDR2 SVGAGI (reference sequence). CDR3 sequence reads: CASSYMAYSPLHF. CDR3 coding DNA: TGTGCCAGCAGTTACATGGCCTATTCACCCCTCCACTTT.

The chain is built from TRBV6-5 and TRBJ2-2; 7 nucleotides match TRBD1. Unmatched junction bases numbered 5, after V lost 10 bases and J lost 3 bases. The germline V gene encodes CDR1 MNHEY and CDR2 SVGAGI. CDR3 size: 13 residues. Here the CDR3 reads CAMGQPHTGELFF. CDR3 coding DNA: TGTGCCATGGGACAGCCACACACCGGGGAGCTGTTTTTT.

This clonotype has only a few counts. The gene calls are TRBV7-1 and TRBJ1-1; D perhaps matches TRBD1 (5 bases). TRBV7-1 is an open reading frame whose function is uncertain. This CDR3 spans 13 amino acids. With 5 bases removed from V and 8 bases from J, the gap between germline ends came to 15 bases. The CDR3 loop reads CASSLPVGEEAFF. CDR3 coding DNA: TGTGCCAGCAGCCTCCCAGTAGGGGAAGAAGCTTTCTTT.

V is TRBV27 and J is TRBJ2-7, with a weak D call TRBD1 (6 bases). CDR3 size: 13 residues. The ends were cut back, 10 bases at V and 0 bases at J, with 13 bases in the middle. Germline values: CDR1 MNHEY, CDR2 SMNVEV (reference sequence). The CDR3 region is CATRDITSYEQYF. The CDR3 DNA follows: TGTGCCACGAGGGACATCACCTCCTACGAGCAGTACTTC.

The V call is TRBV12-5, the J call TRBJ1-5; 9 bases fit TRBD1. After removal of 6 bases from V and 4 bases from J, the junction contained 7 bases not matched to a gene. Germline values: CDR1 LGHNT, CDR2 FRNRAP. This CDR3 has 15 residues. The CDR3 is CASGLGQGSNQPQHF. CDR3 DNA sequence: TGTGCTAGTGGCCTCGGACAGGGGTCAAATCAGCCCCAGCATTTT.

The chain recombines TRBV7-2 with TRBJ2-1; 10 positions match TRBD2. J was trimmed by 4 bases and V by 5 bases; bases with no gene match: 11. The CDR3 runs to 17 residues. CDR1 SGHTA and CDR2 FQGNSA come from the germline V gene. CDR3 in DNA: TGTGCCAGCAGCCCTCTCCTACTAGCGGGGCCTTACAATGAGCAGTTCTTC. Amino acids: CASSPLLLAGPYNEQFF. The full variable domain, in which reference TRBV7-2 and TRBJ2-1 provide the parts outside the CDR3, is GAGVSQSPSNKVTEKGKDVELRCDPISGHTALYWYRQSLGQGLEFLIYFQGNSAPDKSGLPSDRFSAERTGGSVSTLTIQRTQQEDSAVYLCASSPLLLAGPYNEQFFGPGTRLTVL.

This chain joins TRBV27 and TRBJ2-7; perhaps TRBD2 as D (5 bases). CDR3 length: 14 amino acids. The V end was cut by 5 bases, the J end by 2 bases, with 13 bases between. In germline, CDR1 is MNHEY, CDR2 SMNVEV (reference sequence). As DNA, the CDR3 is TGTGCCAGCAGTCCGAGGACTCAAGCCTACGAGCAGTACTTC. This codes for CASSPRTQAYEQYF.